This TCR beta chain was captured in a study of human T cells and chemical hapten exposure. The study, taken as a whole, reports: Expanded TCRs made up significantly more big CDR3 similarity clusters than controls did.

The CDR3 has 13 residues. The ends were cut back, 8 bases at V and 2 bases at J, with 10 bases in the middle. Per the germline V gene, CDR1 is SEHNR and CDR2 is FQNEAQ (reference sequence). Regarding this clonotype: Its antigen is still unknown.

Time point indicated: patch test 3, about 24 weeks after DPC sensitization. The treatment here: therapeutic diphenylcyclopropenone sensitization with weekly scalp DPC. Blood draws came before every patch-test application. Attachment of unique molecular identifiers to individual cDNA molecules was performed in the library. As handled by the study authors: From approximately 21,000 to 630,000 TCRs were found per sample, with a median of around 100,000. TCRdb called the RACE reads again in MiXCR, with one record for every CDR3 protein. The V and J calls follow TCRdb's processing rather than the paper's. The profile shows some 180,000 distinct CDR3 sequences, more than 20% of them singletons.

This receptor was taken from a woman in her 40s with alopecia areata. Some clones in this sample may be carry-over from other donors' samples. The chain uses TRBV7-9 and TRBJ2-4; D might be TRBD2 (5 bases). The sequences come from whole blood, collected in connection with sensitization to the hapten diphenylcyclopropenone (DPC). In DNA form, the CDR3 reads TGTGCCAGCGGGGAGAACCCCAAAAACATTCAGTACTTC. Translation: CASGENPKNIQYF.